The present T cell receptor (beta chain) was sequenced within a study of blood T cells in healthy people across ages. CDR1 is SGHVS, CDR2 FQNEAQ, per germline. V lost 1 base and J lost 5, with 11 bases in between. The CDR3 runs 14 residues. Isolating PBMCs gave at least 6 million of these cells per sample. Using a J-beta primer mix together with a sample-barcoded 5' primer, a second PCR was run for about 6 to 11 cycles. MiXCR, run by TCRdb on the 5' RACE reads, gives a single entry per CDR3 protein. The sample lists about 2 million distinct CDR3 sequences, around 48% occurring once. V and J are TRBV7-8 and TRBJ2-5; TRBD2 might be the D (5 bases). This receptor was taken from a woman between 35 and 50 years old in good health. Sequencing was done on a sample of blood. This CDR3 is CASSLDAGFETQYF. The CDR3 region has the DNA TGTGCCAGCAGCTTAGACGCGGGCTTTGAGACCCAGTACTTC.